A single sample is the source of the 8 T cell receptor beta chains below, sequenced in a study of T cells in Graves' hyperthyroidism and ophthalmopathy. TCR beta CDR3 regions were amplified from RNA. A first-round RT-PCR of the TCR CDR3 used the HTBI primer set. TCRdb redid the calling of the multiplex PCR reads with MiXCR, one entry per CDR3 protein. In the table there are fewer than 750,000 distinct CDR3 sequences, about half of which are singletons. Specimen: peripheral blood or thyroid tissue (not recorded which). These receptor sequences come from a woman between 18 and 29 years old with Graves' hyperthyroidism.

This clonotype was seen a handful of times. V is TRBV5-4 and J is TRBJ2-5, with a possible D match to TRBD2 (6 bases). The J call is in doubt because the DNA end fits TRBJ2-1 better. The length of the CDR3 is 14 residues. Germline V gene data show CDR1 as SGHNT and CDR2 as YYREEE (reference sequence). CDR3 coding DNA: TGTGCCAGCAGCTTACCAGGGAGGAACAATGAGCAGTTCTTC. Its translation is CASSLPGRNNEQFF.

This clonotype was detected a few times. The chain is built from TRBV20-1 and TRBJ2-7; 9 bases are a match to TRBD2. Germline V gene lookup returns CDR1 DFQATT and CDR2 SNEGSKA (reference sequence). With 5 bases clipped from V and 0 bases from J, the junction kept 14 bases outside the gene matches. The CDR3 loop spans 17 amino acids. The CDR3 nucleotides are TGCAGTGCTCGCTTACGTTATAGCGGGAGTTTCTCCTACGAGCAGTACTTC. Protein product: CSARLRYSGSFSYEQYF.

In this sample, this clonotype turned up many times. This chain joins TRBV6-5 and TRBJ2-7; 13 bases agree with TRBD2. Germline-derived CDR1 and CDR2 are MNHEY and SVGAGI. V shed 5 bases and J 0 bases; nucleotides not matched to a gene: 16. The CDR3 runs to 20 residues. The CDR3: CASSTTSGLAGVGYSYEQYF. In DNA form, the CDR3 reads TGTGCCAGCAGTACGACTTCAGGACTAGCGGGAGTGGGGTACTCCTACGAGCAGTACTTC.

This clonotype was seen many times. The rearrangement links TRBV4-3 to TRBJ1-2, with a possible D match to TRBD1 (5 bases). The CDR3 loop spans 15 amino acids. Trimming cost V 0 bases and J 0 bases, with 8 bases left between them. The germline V gene encodes CDR1 LGHNA and CDR2 YSLEER. The DNA for the CDR3 is TGCGCCAGCAGCCAAGACCCAGGGACTAACTATGGCTACACCTTC. It yields the protein CASSQDPGTNYGYTF.

The chain joins TRBV2 to TRBJ1-6; D gene uncertain. Germline CDR1 SNHLY, CDR2 FYNNEI. V was cut by 5 bases and J by 13 bases, with 18 bases left in between. CDR3 length: 14 residues. CDR3 DNA sequence: TGTGCCAGCAGTAACGGACTAGCGGGATCCCCCCTCCACTTT. Protein sequence: CASSNGLAGSPLHF.

The chain is built from TRBV15 and TRBJ2-5; D is unclear. The CDR3 spans 13 residues. Germline CDR1 reads LNHNV; CDR2 reads YYDKDF (reference sequence). The V and J ends lost 1 base and 5 bases respectively, with 8 bases between them. The CDR3 DNA follows: TGTGCCACCAGCAGAGGGCCCGGCGAGACCCAGTACTTC. Translating it yields CATSRGPGETQYF.

J is TRBJ2-7 and V is TRBV2; 7 bases line up with TRBD2. The CDR3 sequence is 16 residues long. Looked up from germline, CDR1 is SNHLY and CDR2 is FYNNEI. Germline trimming cut 6 bases from V and 7 bases from J; bases unmatched to any gene: 18. The CDR3 nucleotides read TGTGCCAGCAGCCAGAGGAAGAAAAAGCCGGGGGGAGAGCAGTACTTC. This encodes CASSQRKKKPGGEQYF. Full variable domain (remainder filled in from reference TRBV2 and TRBJ2-7): EPEVTQTPSHQVTQMGQEVILRCVPISNHLYFYWYRQILGQKVEFLVSFYNNEISEKSEIFDDQFSVERPDGSNFTLKIRSTKLEDSAMYFCASSQRKKKPGGEQYFGPGTRLTVT.

This clonotype was picked up many times. V is TRBV6-1 and J is TRBJ1-1; no clear D. Germline values: CDR1 MNHNS, CDR2 SASEGT. The CDR3 length is 13 residues. V lost 5 bases and J 2 bases, leaving 9 bases between the germline ends. CDR3 nucleotides: TGTGCCAGCAGTCCTAGGGAAAACACTGAAGCTTTCTTT. Translating gives CASSPRENTEAFF.